The present entry profiles one TCR beta chain with its context. Its antigen is not known. The PCR ran on 60 Vbeta and 13 Jbeta primers. Data came from immunoSEQ multiplex PCR; TCRdb stores just in-frame clones and leaves some out. The repertoire table contains 40,000 or so clones. The source of the sample is a study of cytomegalovirus exposure and HLA in healthy donors. Turning to the study itself: Samples from HLA-typed donors yielded about 85 million unique TCRs in an early data release. General observations from the study: Generally TCR sequences proved uncommon, though certain public TCRs appeared in numerous donors.

The sequence came from a man aged 25 to 40 in good health and CMV-seronegative. The specimen sequenced was PBMCs.

The CDR3 here is CASSQASGGKTQYF. CDR3 in DNA: TGCGCCAGCAGCCAGGCCTCAGGGGGAAAGACCCAGTACTTC. V gene TRBV4-3 combines with J gene TRBJ2-5; 7 bases map to TRBD1. Looked up from germline, CDR1 is LGHNA and CDR2 is YSLEER. Germline trimming cut 3 bases from V and 6 bases from J; bases unmatched to any gene: 7. The CDR3 is 14 residues long.